These 20 T cell receptor beta chains originate from one sample sequenced in a study of Ad26.COV2.S vaccination and SARS-CoV-2 variants. Produced via immunoSEQ multiplex PCR; TCRdb's table is partial and in-frame only. This table holds about 680,000 clones, 70% to 90% found once. Specified treatment: over 15 received Ad26.COV2.S at low or high dose, single or two shots; 5 received placebo; per-sample allocation not given. Day 63 after the first vaccine or placebo injection was the time point for sampling. This material consisted of peripheral blood, taken in a trial of Ad26.COV2.S vaccine versus placebo. These TCRs come from a person between 18 and 59 years old who received the Ad26.COV2.S COVID-19 vaccine or a placebo.

The genes are TRBV3-1 (or the pseudogene TRBV3-2) and TRBJ1-1; 7 positions agree with TRBD1. The junction had 7 bases not matched to a gene; V was cut back by 6 bases and J by 0 bases. This CDR3 is 15 amino acids long. Germline-derived CDR1 and CDR2 are LGHDT and YNNKEL (reference sequence). CDR3 coding DNA: TGTGCCAGCAGTAGCAGGGGGATCATGAACACTGAAGCTTTCTTT. Residues: CASSSRGIMNTEAFF.

The J gene is TRBJ1-2, the V gene TRBV18; 8 nucleotides line up with TRBD1. The CDR3 length is 13 residues. The V segment lost 3 bases and the J segment 7 bases; nucleotides outside the gene matches: 4. Germline CDR1 reads KGHSH; CDR2 reads LQKENI. The CDR3 coding sequence is TGTGCCAGCTCACCGGTGGACAGGGCTGGCTACACCTTC. Encoded protein: CASSPVDRAGYTF. Based on the CDR3 plus reference TRBV18 and TRBJ1-2, the full variable domain is NAGVMQNPRHLVRRRGQEARLRCSPMKGHSHVYWYRQLPEEGLKFMVYLQKENIIDESGMPKERFSAEFPKEGPSILRIQQVVRGDSAAYFCASSPVDRAGYTFGSGTRLTVV.

The V and J genes are TRBV6-5 and TRBJ1-2; TRBD1 is a possible D gene (6 bases). CDR1 MNHEY and CDR2 SVGAGI come from the germline V gene. The CDR3 is 15 amino acids. Trimming shortened V by 0 bases and J by 2 bases, and 10 bases separated the two germline ends. The CDR3: CASSYSGGANYGYTF. The CDR3, as DNA: TGTGCCAGCAGTTACTCGGGGGGGGCAAACTATGGCTACACCTTC.

This sequence joins TRBV5-4 and TRBJ2-3, with unresolved D. The CDR3 contains 13 residues. Germline V gene lookup returns CDR1 SGHNT and CDR2 YYREEE (reference sequence). Trimming cost V 1 base and J 6 bases, with 9 bases left between them. For the CDR3, the DNA is TGTGCCAGCAGCTTGCAATTTATGGATACGCAGTATTTT. This codes for CASSLQFMDTQYF.

The rearrangement joins TRBV21-1 to TRBJ1-4; the table calls TRBD1, which could not be checked here. TRBV21-1 counts as a pseudogene. The CDR3 has 15 residues. CDR3 protein: CASSDRGQGDEKLFF. CDR3 DNA sequence: TGTGCCAGCAGCGACCGAGGACAGGGGGATGAAAAACTGTTTTTT.

The chain carries TRBV12-3 or TRBV12-4 and TRBJ2-7, with D perhaps given as TRBD1 or TRBD2 (5 bases each). The CDR3 is 13 amino acids. V lost 3 bases, J lost 6 bases, and 12 bases lay in between. CDR3 sequence reads: CASSFGGSPEQYF. Here the CDR3 DNA reads TGTGCCAGCAGTTTTGGGGGAAGCCCCGAGCAGTACTTC.

The CDR3 is CASSRTGEGNQPQHF. CDR3 bases: TGCGCCAGCAGCCGGACAGGGGAAGGCAATCAGCCCCAGCATTTT. This chain connects TRBV4-1 to TRBJ1-5, with 9 bases that match TRBD1. With 4 bases clipped from V and 2 bases from J, the junction kept 3 bases outside the gene matches. CDR3 length equals 15 residues. Germline V CDR1 and CDR2: MGHRA, YSYEKL.

This sequence joins TRBV2 and TRBJ1-6; 7 bases are a match to TRBD1. Per germline, CDR1 SNHLY and CDR2 FYNNEI. This CDR3 has 14 residues. J lost 14 bases, V lost 6 bases, and 13 bases had no gene match. CDR3 in amino acids: CASRGTARNSALHF. The CDR3 DNA sequence: TGTGCCAGCAGGGGGACAGCCCGAAATTCGGCCCTCCACTTT.

The genes are TRBV12-3 or TRBV12-4 and TRBJ2-7; 8 bases map to TRBD1. With V trimmed by 5 bases and J by 5 bases, 5 bases remained unmatched. The CDR3 is made up of 13 amino acids. The DNA of the CDR3 is TGTGCCAGCAGTCGGACAGGGAGCCACGAGCAGTACTTC. Translation gives CASSRTGSHEQYF.

The chain recombines TRBV9 with TRBJ2-3; 8 positions agree with TRBD2. The germline gives CDR1 SGDLS, CDR2 YYNGEE. This CDR3 comprises 14 residues. After removal of 2 bases from V and 7 bases from J, the junction contained 6 bases not matched to a gene. The CDR3 here is CASSVSGEGHTQYF. The CDR3 DNA is TGTGCCAGCAGCGTTAGCGGGGAGGGGCATACGCAGTATTTT.

The chain combines TRBV7-2 with TRBJ2-2; 7 positions match TRBD1. The CDR3 covers 13 residues. Germline assignment: CDR1 SGHTA and CDR2 FQGNSA. The junction had 4 bases not matched to a gene; V was cut back by 6 bases and J by 6 bases. The CDR3: CASRTGVAGELFF. The CDR3, as DNA: TGTGCCAGCAGAACAGGGGTTGCCGGGGAGCTGTTTTTT.

The chain combines TRBV19 with TRBJ1-2; 7 nucleotides line up with TRBD1. CDR1 and CDR2 (germline): LNHDA, SQIVND (reference sequence). The CDR3 has 15 residues. V dropped 3 bases and J dropped 5; count of bases not matched to a gene: 9. The CDR3, as DNA: TGTGCCAGTAGTATGTTTGGGGGGACAGATTATGGCTACACCTTC. It specifies CASSMFGGTDYGYTF. Filled out from reference TRBV19 and TRBJ1-2, the complete variable domain reads DGGITQSPKYLFRKEGQNVTLSCEQNLNHDAMYWYRQDPGQGLRLIYYSQIVNDFQKGDIAEGYSVSREKKESFPLTVTSAQKNPTAFYLCASSMFGGTDYGYTFGSGTRLTVV.

V gene TRBV2 combines with J gene TRBJ2-1; 7 bases are a match to TRBD2. Germline trimming cut 7 bases from V and 12 bases from J; bases unmatched to any gene: 9. CDR3 length equals 12 residues. Germline CDR1 and CDR2: SNHLY and FYNNEI. CDR3 in DNA: TGTGCCAGCACCAGGACTAGTAATATGCAGTTCTTC. The encoded protein is CASTRTSNMQFF.

In nucleotides, the CDR3 is TGCGCCAGTAGGACTAGCGGGAGGGAAGAGACCCAGTACTTC. The encoded protein is CASRTSGREETQYF. This sequence joins TRBV5-1 and TRBJ2-5, with 15 positions matching TRBD2. The CDR3 totals 14 residues. Trimming at V came to 8 bases and at J to 3 bases, leaving 2 bases not matched to a gene. Per germline, CDR1 SGHRS and CDR2 YFSETQ.

Comments on this clone: Other DNA sequences in this specimen translate into the identical CDR3. The chain joins TRBV6-5 to TRBJ2-7; D may be TRBD1 (6 bases). V was clipped by 0 bases and J by 0 bases, with 6 bases between them. The CDR3 runs 14 residues. Germline V gives CDR1 MNHEY, CDR2 SVGAGI. CDR3 in amino acids: CASSYSDSSYEQYF. As DNA, the CDR3 is TGTGCCAGCAGTTACTCGGACAGCTCCTACGAGCAGTACTTC.

The CDR3 sequence: CASSSRQGWNQPQHF. The CDR3 DNA follows: TGTGCCAGCAGTTCTAGACAGGGATGGAATCAGCCCCAGCATTTT. The chain is built from TRBV6-6 and TRBJ1-5, with TRBD1 identical over 7 bases. Germline values: CDR1 MNHNY, CDR2 SVGAGI (reference sequence). J gave up 4 bases and V 4 bases, and 7 bases lay outside the gene matches. This CDR3 has 15 amino acids.

The chain couples TRBV5-1 to TRBJ2-7; D is unclear. Germline CDR1 reads SGHRS; CDR2 reads YFSETQ. This CDR3 region has 13 residues. The V and J ends lost 7 bases and 0 bases respectively, with 11 bases between them. The CDR3: CASHRSTSYEQYF. The CDR3 DNA follows: TGCGCCAGCCACAGATCGACCTCCTACGAGCAGTACTTC.

The chain employs TRBV2 and TRBJ2-1; 9 nucleotides agree with TRBD1. Per germline, CDR1 SNHLY and CDR2 FYNNEI. After removal of 4 bases from V and 9 bases from J, the junction contained 7 bases not matched to a gene. The CDR3 totals 14 residues. The CDR3 sequence: CASSALGQGTEQFF. In nucleotides, the CDR3 is TGTGCCAGCAGTGCTTTGGGACAGGGAACTGAGCAGTTCTTC.

This clone appeared a single time. This chain connects TRBV12-3 or TRBV12-4 to TRBJ1-1, with a weak D call TRBD1 (5 bases). The CDR3 spans 13 residues. The ends were cut back, 2 bases at V and 3 bases at J, with 7 bases in the middle. The CDR3 DNA sequence: TGTGCCAGCAGTTTACAGGGCGACACTGAAGCTTTCTTT. It is translated as CASSLQGDTEAFF.

This sequence joins TRBV6-1 and TRBJ2-1, with 7 positions matching TRBD2. The CDR3 totals 16 residues. Germline V gene sequence: CDR1 MNHNS, CDR2 SASEGT. With 3 bases clipped from V and 9 bases from J, the junction kept 14 bases outside the gene matches. CDR3 DNA sequence: TGTGCCAGCAGTGAGGGGGGAGGGACCCGCGCAAGTGAGCAGTTCTTC. It yields the protein CASSEGGGTRASEQFF.